The next 14 T cell receptor beta chains were all read from a single sample in a study of T cells in Graves' hyperthyroidism and ophthalmopathy. RNA transcripts gave rise to amplified TCR beta CDR3 regions. Using the HTBI primer set, a first-round RT-PCR was run on the TCR CDR3. TCRdb re-called the multiplex PCR reads with MiXCR, one entry per CDR3 protein. The profile shows around 190,000 distinct CDR3 sequences, about a sixth of them singletons. Sequencing used blood. The receptors originated from a woman aged 50 to 65 with Graves' hyperthyroidism.

This clonotype appeared many times. This chain uses TRBV11-2 with TRBJ2-3; 7 bases line up with TRBD1. This CDR3 has 15 amino acids. Germline loops: CDR1 SGHAT, CDR2 FQNNGV. J lost 1 base, V lost 5 bases, and 6 bases had no gene match. CDR3 region: CASSIHRGGTDTQYF. The CDR3 DNA sequence: TGTGCCAGCAGCATTCACAGGGGAGGCACAGATACGCAGTATTTT.

This clonotype was found many times. The chain links TRBV2 to TRBJ2-7; 12 bases agree with TRBD2. Germline-derived CDR1 and CDR2 are SNHLY and FYNNEI. J gave up 4 bases and V 6 bases, and 10 bases lay outside the gene matches. The CDR3 length is 16 residues. The CDR3 DNA is TGTGCCAGCAGCCCACTAGCGGGGGGCGTATTTTACGAGCAGTACTTC. Amino acids: CASSPLAGGVFYEQYF.

The sample holds a few counts of this clonotype. The CDR3 sequence: CASSIGTGIYEQYF. The CDR3 nucleotides are TGTGCCAGCAGTATCGGGACAGGGATATACGAGCAGTACTTC. The rearrangement uses TRBV12-3 or TRBV12-4 and TRBJ2-7, with TRBD1 identical over 9 bases. V was pared by 5 bases and J by 4 bases, with 6 bases of the junction left unmatched. This CDR3 is 14 amino acids long.

The chain is built from TRBV19 and TRBJ2-7, with a possible D match to TRBD2 (6 bases). V gave up 2 bases and J gave up 5 bases, with 13 bases separating them. CDR1 is LNHDA, CDR2 SQIVND, per germline (reference sequence). The CDR3 extends over 14 amino acids. CDR3: CASSIFGSKNEQYF. Here the CDR3 DNA reads TGTGCCAGTAGTATATTCGGGAGCAAGAACGAGCAGTACTTC.

There are many counts of this clonotype. V gene TRBV7-9 combines with J gene TRBJ2-3, with TRBD2 matching over 13 bases. The junction had 6 bases not matched to a gene; V was cut back by 0 bases and J by 6 bases. This CDR3 contains 17 residues. The V gene's germline CDR1 is SEHNR and CDR2 FQNEAQ (reference sequence). The CDR3: CASSLASTSGRKDTQYF. The CDR3 DNA reads TGTGCCAGCAGCTTAGCTTCGACTAGCGGGAGGAAGGATACGCAGTATTTT.

This clonotype was picked up many times. The chain has TRBV28 and TRBJ2-3; the D gene is possibly TRBD2 (5 bases). V was clipped by 6 bases and J by 0 bases, with 13 bases between them. CDR1 and CDR2 (germline): MDHEN, SYDVKM. This CDR3 has 15 amino acids. The CDR3 nucleotides read TGTGCCAGCAGCGACCGGGAACCTAGCACAGATACGCAGTATTTT. Translating it yields CASSDREPSTDTQYF.

This chain links TRBV20-1 with TRBJ2-6, with TRBD1 matching over 8 bases. The CDR3 runs to 16 residues. Unmatched junction bases numbered 10, after V lost 7 bases and J lost 2 bases. Germline V CDR1 and CDR2: DFQATT, SNEGSKA (reference sequence). In DNA, the CDR3 is TGCAGTGAGGCAGGGGGCTTAGTAACTGGGGCCAACGTCCTGACTTTC. Translated: CSEAGGLVTGANVLTF.

This chain uses TRBV28 with TRBJ1-2; a possible D gene is TRBD1 (5 bases). V lost 3 bases and J lost 5, with 13 bases in between. This CDR3 spans 14 amino acids. The germline CDR1 and CDR2 sequences are MDHEN and SYDVKM. Written as DNA, the CDR3 is TGTGCCAGCAGTTTGGCCAGGGAGCTGTATGGCTACACCTTC. The encoded protein is CASSLARELYGYTF.

This clonotype was seen repeatedly, ten times or more. This chain connects TRBV12-5 to TRBJ2-1; 7 nucleotides match TRBD1. The CDR3 contains 12 residues. Germline V gene lookup returns CDR1 LGHNT and CDR2 FRNRAP. Trimming at V came to 6 bases and at J to 10 bases, leaving 6 bases not matched to a gene. The CDR3 DNA reads as TGTGCTAGTGGCCTGGACAGGACAGAGCAGTTCTTC. Its translation is CASGLDRTEQFF.

CDR3 loop: CAIRPTQGTTEAFF. The CDR3 nucleotides read TGTGCCATCAGACCTACACAAGGGACAACTGAAGCTTTCTTT. The genes are TRBV10-3 and TRBJ1-1; maybe TRBD1 (6 bases). The CDR3 is 14 residues long. Germline CDR1 and CDR2: ENHRY and SYGVKD. Deletions cut 6 bases from V and 5 bases from J, with 16 bases between.

The chain uses TRBV20-1 and TRBJ2-7; D is uncertain. Germline-derived CDR1 and CDR2 are DFQATT and SNEGSKA (reference sequence). This CDR3 has 14 residues. V shed 3 bases and J shed 5 bases, with 17 bases lying between them. For the CDR3, the DNA is TGCAGTGCTAGGGGATGGAGCTACGCCAACGAGCAGTACTTC. Translating gives CSARGWSYANEQYF.

This clonotype was detected many times. At one of its ends the junction is not consistent with the germline gene, which may arise from a read error. The rearrangement joins TRBV7-9 to TRBJ1-2; D unresolved. From germline, CDR1 is SEHNR and CDR2 FQNEAQ (reference sequence). The CDR3 covers 16 residues. CDR3 in DNA: TGTGCCAGCAGCATACCCGTAATGAGGAAGAACTATGGCTACACCTTT. Protein sequence: CASSIPVMRKNYGYTF.

V usage is TRBV4-1 and J usage is TRBJ1-2; D not resolved. CDR3 length equals 9 residues. With 6 bases removed from V and 7 bases from J, the gap between germline ends came to 3 bases. The germline V gene has CDR1 MGHRA and CDR2 YSYEKL. The chain's CDR3 is CASRCGYTF. As DNA, the CDR3 is TGCGCCAGCAGGTGTGGCTACACCTTC.

This clonotype was recorded at least ten times. The V gene is TRBV3-1, the J gene TRBJ1-5; D gene ambiguous. CDR1 is LGHDT and CDR2 is YNNKEL in the germline V gene (reference sequence). CDR3 length: 15 residues. The V gene lost 1 base and the J gene lost 2 bases, with 9 bases spanning the gap. CDR3 protein: CASSQGIKRNQPQHF. The CDR3 nucleotides are TGTGCCAGCAGCCAAGGGATAAAGCGCAATCAGCCCCAGCATTTT. Full variable domain (rest looked up from reference TRBV3-1 and TRBJ1-5): DTAVSQTPKYLVTQMGNDKSIKCEQNLGHDTMYWYKQDSKKFLKIMFSYNNKELIINETVPNRFSPKSPDKAHLNLHINSLELGDSAVYFCASSQGIKRNQPQHFGDGTRLSIL.